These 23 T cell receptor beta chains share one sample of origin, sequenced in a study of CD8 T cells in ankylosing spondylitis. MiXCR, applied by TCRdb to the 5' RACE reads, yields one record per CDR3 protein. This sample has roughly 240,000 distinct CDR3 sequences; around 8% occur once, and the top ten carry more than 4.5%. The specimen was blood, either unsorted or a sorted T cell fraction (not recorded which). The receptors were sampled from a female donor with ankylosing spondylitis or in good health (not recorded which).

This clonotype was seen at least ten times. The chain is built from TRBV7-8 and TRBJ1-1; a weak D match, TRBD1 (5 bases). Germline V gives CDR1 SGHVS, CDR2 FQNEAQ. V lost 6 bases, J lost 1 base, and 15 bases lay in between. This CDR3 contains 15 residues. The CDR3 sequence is CASSDPAGGNTEAFF. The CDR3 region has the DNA TGTGCCAGCAGTGATCCCGCGGGGGGGAACACTGAAGCTTTCTTT.

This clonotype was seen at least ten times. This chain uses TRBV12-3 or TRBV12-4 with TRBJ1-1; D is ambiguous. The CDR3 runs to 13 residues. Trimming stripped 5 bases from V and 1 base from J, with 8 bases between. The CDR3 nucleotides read TGTGCCAGCAGTACGGCGGAGAACACTGAAGCTTTCTTT. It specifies CASSTAENTEAFF.

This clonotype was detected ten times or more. CDR3 DNA sequence: TGTGCCACCAGCAGAGATCGGGGGGGCACAGATACGCAGTATTTT. The encoded protein is CATSRDRGGTDTQYF. The chain carries TRBV15 and TRBJ2-3; 7 bases are a match to TRBD2. In germline, CDR1 is LNHNV, CDR2 YYDKDF (reference sequence). This CDR3 is built from 15 residues. V trimming: 0 bases; J trimming: 1 base; junction bases outside the gene matches: 1.

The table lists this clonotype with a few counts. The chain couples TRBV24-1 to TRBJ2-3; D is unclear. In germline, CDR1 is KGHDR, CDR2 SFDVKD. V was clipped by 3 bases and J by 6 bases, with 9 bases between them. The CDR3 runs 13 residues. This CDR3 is CATSDLSGDTQYF. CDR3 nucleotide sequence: TGTGCCACCAGTGATCTTTCCGGGGATACGCAGTATTTT.

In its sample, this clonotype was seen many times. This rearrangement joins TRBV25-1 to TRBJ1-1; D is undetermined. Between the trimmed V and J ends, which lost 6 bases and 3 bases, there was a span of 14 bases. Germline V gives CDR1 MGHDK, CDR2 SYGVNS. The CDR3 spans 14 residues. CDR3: CASSPPHGDTEAFF. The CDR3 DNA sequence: TGTGCCAGCAGCCCCCCGCATGGGGACACTGAAGCTTTCTTT.

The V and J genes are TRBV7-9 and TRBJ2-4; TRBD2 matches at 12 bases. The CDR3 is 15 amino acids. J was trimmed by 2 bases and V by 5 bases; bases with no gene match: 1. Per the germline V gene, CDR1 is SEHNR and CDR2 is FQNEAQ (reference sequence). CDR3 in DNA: TGTGCCAGCAGCACTAGCGGGAGGCCCAAAAACATTCAGTACTTC. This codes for CASSTSGRPKNIQYF.

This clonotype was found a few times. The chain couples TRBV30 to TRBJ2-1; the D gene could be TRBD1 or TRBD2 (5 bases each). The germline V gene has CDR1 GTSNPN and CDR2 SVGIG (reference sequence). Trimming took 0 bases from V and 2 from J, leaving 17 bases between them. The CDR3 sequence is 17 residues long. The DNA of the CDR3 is TGTGCCTGGAGTGTAGACTTCCAGGGACCGACCTACAATGAGCAGTTCTTC. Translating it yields CAWSVDFQGPTYNEQFF.

The CDR3 nucleotides are TGCAGTGCTAGCACTAGCGGGAGTTCTCTAGGAGATACGCAGTATTTT. As protein: CSASTSGSSLGDTQYF. V is TRBV20-1 and J is TRBJ2-3, with TRBD2 matching 11 bases. The CDR3 is 16 residues long. The germline V gene encodes CDR1 DFQATT and CDR2 SNEGSKA (reference sequence). J gave up 5 bases and V 3 bases, and 10 bases lay outside the gene matches.

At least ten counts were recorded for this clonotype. The CDR3 is CASSSGQGVKTQYF. CDR3 DNA: TGTGCCAGCAGTTCCGGACAGGGGGTAAAGACCCAGTACTTC. This chain uses TRBV6-2 or TRBV6-3 with TRBJ2-5; 10 nucleotides line up with TRBD1. The CDR3 consists of 14 residues. V trimming: 4 bases; J trimming: 6 bases; junction bases outside the gene matches: 5. CDR1 MNHEY and CDR2 SVGEGT come from the germline V gene.

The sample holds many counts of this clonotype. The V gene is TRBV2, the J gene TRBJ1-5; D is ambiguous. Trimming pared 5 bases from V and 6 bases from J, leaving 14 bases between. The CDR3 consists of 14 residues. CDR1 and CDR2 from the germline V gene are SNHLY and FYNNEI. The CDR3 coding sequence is TGTGCCAGCAGTTGGACCCGGGGTAGTCAGCCCCAGCATTTT. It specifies CASSWTRGSQPQHF.

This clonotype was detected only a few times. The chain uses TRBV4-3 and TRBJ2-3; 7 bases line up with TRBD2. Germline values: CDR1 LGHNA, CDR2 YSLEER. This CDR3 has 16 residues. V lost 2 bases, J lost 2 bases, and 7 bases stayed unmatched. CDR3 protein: CASSQWGAGNTDTQYF. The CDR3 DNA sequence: TGCGCCAGCAGCCAATGGGGAGCGGGGAACACAGATACGCAGTATTTT.

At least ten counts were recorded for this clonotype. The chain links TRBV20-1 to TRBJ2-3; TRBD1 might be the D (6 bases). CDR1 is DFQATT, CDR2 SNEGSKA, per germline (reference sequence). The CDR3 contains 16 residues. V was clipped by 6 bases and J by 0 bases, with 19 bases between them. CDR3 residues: CSATLGALTSTDTQYF. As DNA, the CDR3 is TGCAGTGCCACCTTGGGGGCACTCACTAGCACAGATACGCAGTATTTT.

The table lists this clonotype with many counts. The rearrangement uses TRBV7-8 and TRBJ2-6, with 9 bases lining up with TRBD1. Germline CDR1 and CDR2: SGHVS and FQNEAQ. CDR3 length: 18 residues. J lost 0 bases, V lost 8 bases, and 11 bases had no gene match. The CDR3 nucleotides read TGTGCCAGCCTCCGGGACAGGGAACATTACTCTGGGGCCAACGTCCTGACTTTC. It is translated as CASLRDREHYSGANVLTF.

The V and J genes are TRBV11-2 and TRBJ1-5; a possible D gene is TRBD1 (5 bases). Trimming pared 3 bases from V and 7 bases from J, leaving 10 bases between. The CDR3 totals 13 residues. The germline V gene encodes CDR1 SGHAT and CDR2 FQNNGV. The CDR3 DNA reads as TGTGCCAGCAGCTTGGAGGCAGGGCAGCCCCAGCATTTT. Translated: CASSLEAGQPQHF.

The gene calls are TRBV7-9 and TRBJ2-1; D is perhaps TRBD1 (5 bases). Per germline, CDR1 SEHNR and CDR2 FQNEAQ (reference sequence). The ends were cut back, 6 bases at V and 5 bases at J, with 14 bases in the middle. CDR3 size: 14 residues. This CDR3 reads CASRSPLQDNEQFF. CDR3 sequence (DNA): TGTGCCAGCAGGTCACCCCTACAGGACAATGAGCAGTTCTTC.

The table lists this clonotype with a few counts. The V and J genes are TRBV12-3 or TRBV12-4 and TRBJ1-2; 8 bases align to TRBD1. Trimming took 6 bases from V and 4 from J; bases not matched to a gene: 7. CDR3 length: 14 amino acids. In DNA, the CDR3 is TGTGCCAGCAGGGTGACAGGGGCTCTCTATGGCTACACCTTC. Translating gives CASRVTGALYGYTF.

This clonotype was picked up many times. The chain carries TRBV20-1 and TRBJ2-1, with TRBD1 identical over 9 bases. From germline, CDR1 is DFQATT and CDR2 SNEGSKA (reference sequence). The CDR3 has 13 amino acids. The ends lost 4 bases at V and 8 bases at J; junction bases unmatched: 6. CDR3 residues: CSAIRDRVYEQFF. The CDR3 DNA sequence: TGCAGTGCTATCCGGGACAGGGTCTATGAGCAGTTCTTC.

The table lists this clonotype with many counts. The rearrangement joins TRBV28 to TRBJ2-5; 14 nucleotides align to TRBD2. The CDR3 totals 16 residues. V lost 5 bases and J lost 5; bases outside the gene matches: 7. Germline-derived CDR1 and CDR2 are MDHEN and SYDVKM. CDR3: CASSPPGLAGEETQYF. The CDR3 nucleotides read TGTGCCAGCAGTCCCCCGGGACTAGCGGGAGAGGAGACCCAGTACTTC.

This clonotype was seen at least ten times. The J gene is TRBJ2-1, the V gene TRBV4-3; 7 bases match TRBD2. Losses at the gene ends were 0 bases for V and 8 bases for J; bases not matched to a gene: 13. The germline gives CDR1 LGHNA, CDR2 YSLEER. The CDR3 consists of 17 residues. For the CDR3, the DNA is TGCGCCAGCAGCCAAGATGCGGGAGTGGTCGGGTCGGATGAGCAGTTCTTC. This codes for CASSQDAGVVGSDEQFF.

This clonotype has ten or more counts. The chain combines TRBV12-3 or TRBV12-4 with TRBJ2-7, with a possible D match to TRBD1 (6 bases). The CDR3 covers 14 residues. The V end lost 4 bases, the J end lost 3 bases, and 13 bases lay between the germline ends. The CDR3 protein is CASSSGTTGYEQYF. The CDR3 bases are TGTGCCAGCAGTTCCGGGACAACGGGCTACGAGCAGTACTTC.

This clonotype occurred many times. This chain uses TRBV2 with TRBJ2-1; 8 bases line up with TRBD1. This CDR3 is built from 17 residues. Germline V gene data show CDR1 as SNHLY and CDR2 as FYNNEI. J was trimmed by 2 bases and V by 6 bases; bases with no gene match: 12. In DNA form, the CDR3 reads TGTGCCAGCAGGAGGGACAGGTACACAGCTCCCTACAATGAGCAGTTCTTC. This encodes CASRRDRYTAPYNEQFF.

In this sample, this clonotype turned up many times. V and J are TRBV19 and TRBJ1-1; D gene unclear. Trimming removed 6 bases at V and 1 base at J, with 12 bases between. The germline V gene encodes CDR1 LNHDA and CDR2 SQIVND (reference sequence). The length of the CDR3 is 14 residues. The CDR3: CASRLDGSNTEAFF. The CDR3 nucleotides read TGTGCCAGTAGGCTGGACGGATCGAACACTGAAGCTTTCTTT.

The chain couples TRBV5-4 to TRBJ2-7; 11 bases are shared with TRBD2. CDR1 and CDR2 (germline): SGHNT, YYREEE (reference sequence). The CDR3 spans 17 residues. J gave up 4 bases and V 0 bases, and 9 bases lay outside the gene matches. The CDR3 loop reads CASSLESLAGVRYEQYF. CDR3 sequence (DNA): TGTGCCAGCAGCTTGGAATCACTAGCGGGAGTAAGGTACGAGCAGTACTTC.